Listed below are T cell receptor beta chains from one sample, sequenced in a study of blood T cell repertoires in COVID-19. Sequencing used immunoSEQ multiplex PCR; TCRdb keeps in-frame clones, though not all of them. The table records 170,000 or so clones, approximately 86% of them present only once. The specimen sequenced was peripheral blood. These receptors came from a man in his fifties with active or convalescent COVID-19. CDR3s include the opening cysteine and the closing phenylalanine or tryptophan. D genes are given only for firm matches. Clone size is given for some rows only: seen once, a few or many times, or a class if the clone is expanded.

TRBJ2-2 | . | . | TRBV10-3 | TGTGCCATCAGTGAGCAGGGTCGGACCGGGGAGCTGTTTTTT | CAISEQGRTGELFF
TRBJ2-1 | . | TRBD2 | TRBV24-1 | TGTGCCACCAGTGATCCGGGACTAACAATTGGCAATGAGCAGTTCTTC | CATSDPGLTIGNEQFF
TRBJ1-1 | . | . | TRBV7-9 | TGTGCCAGCAGCTTACGCGGGGTTGGCACTGAAGCTTTCTTT | CASSLRGVGTEAFF
TRBJ2-1 | . | . | TRBV11-3 | TGTGCCAGCAGCACTAGTCCCGATAGCGGAAGTGAGCAGTTCTTC | CASSTSPDSGSEQFF
TRBJ2-7 | . | . | TRBV7-3 | TGTGCCAGCAGTCCCGGGACAATTTACGAGCAGTACTTC | CASSPGTIYEQYF
TRBJ1-5 | . | . | TRBV10-3 | TGTGCCTCCTCTCGCGCGGGGGGCGAAAGCAATCAGCCCCAGCATTTT | CASSRAGGESNQPQHF
TRBJ2-5 | . | . | TRBV9 | TGTGCCAGCAGCGTAAATAACGCGAAAGAGACCCAGTACTTC | CASSVNNAKETQYF
TRBJ2-1 | once | TRBD1 | TRBV18 | TGTGCCAGCTCACCACAGGGGGCCTCCTACAATGAGCAGTTCTTC | CASSPQGASYNEQFF
TRBJ2-1 | . | . | TRBV7-9 | TGTGCCAGCAGTTGGGGGGTAGATGAGCAGTTCTTC | CASSWGVDEQFF
TRBJ2-4 | . | . | TRBV6-1 | TGTGCCAGCAGTGAAAGCGTCAGTGGGGCTAGGGACATTCAGTACTTC | CASSESVSGARDIQYF
TRBJ2-5 | . | . | TRBV25-1 | TGTGCCAGCCGGGAGTCCTGGCGGGGAGAGACCCAGTACTTC | CASRESWRGETQYF
TRBJ1-1 | . | . | TRBV6-1 | TGTGCCAGCAGTGATCCTCTTGTCACTGAAGCTTTCTTT | CASSDPLVTEAFF
TRBJ1-5 | . | TRBD1 | TRBV6-5 | TGTGCCAGCAGTCTCGGACAGGATAGCAATCAGCCCCAGCATTTT | CASSLGQDSNQPQHF
TRBJ1-5 | once | . | TRBV6-2/TRBV6-3 | TGTGCCAGCAGTTACCAGGGCCACAATCAGCCCCAGCATTTT | CASSYQGHNQPQHF
TRBJ2-5 | . | . | TRBV2 | TGTGCCAGCAGAATTGTAATGGGGAGCCAAGAGACCCAGTACTTC | CASRIVMGSQETQYF
TRBJ1-2 | . | . | TRBV5-1 | TGCGCCAGCAGCTTAACCCTAGCCTATGGCTACACCTTC | CASSLTLAYGYTF
TRBJ2-3 | . | TRBD2 | TRBV5-1 | TGCGCCAGCAGCGGTGGTGGGGTAAGTCTAGCGGGAGGGCCCTCTGCAGATACGCAGTATTTT | CASSGGGVSLAGGPSADTQYF
TRBJ2-7 | . | . | TRBV27 | TGTGCCAGCAGTTTATCGGGGCAGGGGAGCGAGCAGTACTTC | CASSLSGQGSEQYF
TRBJ1-1 | . | TRBD1 | TRBV7-3 | TGTGCCAGCAGCTCGGGACAGGGGGCAGTGACTGAAGCTTTCTTT | CASSSGQGAVTEAFF
TRBJ2-3 | . | TRBD1 | TRBV6-2/TRBV6-3 | TGTGCCAGCAGCAAAACCGGGACAGGGGGCCCAGATACGCAGTATTTT | CASSKTGTGGPDTQYF
TRBJ2-1 | . | . | TRBV5-1 | TGCGCCAGCAGCTTGTGGGGGGAGGTCGATGAGCAGTTCTTC | CASSLWGEVDEQFF
TRBJ2-5 | . | . | TRBV3-1/TRBV3-2 | TGTGCCAGCAGCCAAGATCTTTCATGGATCCAGGGGCAAGAGACCCAGTACTTC | CASSQDLSWIQGQETQYF
TRBJ2-3 | . | TRBD1 | TRBV14 | TGTGCCAGCAGCCAAATGACAGGGAGATTCACAGATACGCAGTATTTT | CASSQMTGRFTDTQYF
TRBJ1-4 | . | . | TRBV21-1 | TGTGCCAGCAGCAAAGAGGACAGGCTTACCCTTTCAACTAATGAAAAACTGTTTTTT | CASSKEDRLTLSTNEKLFF
TRBJ2-2 | . | TRBD1 | TRBV3-1/TRBV3-2 | TGTGCCAGCAGTCCCGGACAGGGCGCCGGGGAGCTGTTTTTT | CASSPGQGAGELFF
TRBJ1-2 | . | . | TRBV2 | TGTGCCAGCAGTGAAGGGGGGCACAGCTTC | CASSEGGHSF
TRBJ2-7 | . | TRBD2 | TRBV10-3 | TGTGCCATCAGTGATTTAGCGGGGGATTACGAGCAGTACTTC | CAISDLAGDYEQYF
TRBJ1-1 | once | TRBD1 | TRBV6-5 | TGTGCCAGCAGTAACTACAGGGGAGAAGCTTTCTTT | CASSNYRGEAFF
TRBJ2-3 | . | TRBD1 | TRBV5-5 | TGTGCCAGCAGCATAGGACAGGGGACAGATACGCAGTATTTT | CASSIGQGTDTQYF
TRBJ2-7 | few | . | TRBV5-6 | TGTGCCAGCAGCTTATCTCCAGCGGAGCTCTACGAGCAGTACTTC | CASSLSPAELYEQYF